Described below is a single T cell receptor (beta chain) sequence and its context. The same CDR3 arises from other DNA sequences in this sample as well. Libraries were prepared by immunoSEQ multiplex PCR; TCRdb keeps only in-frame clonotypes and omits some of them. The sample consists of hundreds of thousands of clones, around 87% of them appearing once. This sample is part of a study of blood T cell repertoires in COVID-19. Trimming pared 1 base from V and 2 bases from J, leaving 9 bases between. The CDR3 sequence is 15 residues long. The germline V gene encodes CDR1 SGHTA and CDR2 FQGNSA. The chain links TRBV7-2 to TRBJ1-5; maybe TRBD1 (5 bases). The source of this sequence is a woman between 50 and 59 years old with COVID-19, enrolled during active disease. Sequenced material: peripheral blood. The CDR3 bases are TGTGCCAGCAGCTTAGGCGGGGCAGGCAATCAGCCCCAGCATTTT. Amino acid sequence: CASSLGGAGNQPQHF. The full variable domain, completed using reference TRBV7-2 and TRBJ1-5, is GAGVSQSPSNKVTEKGKDVELRCDPISGHTALYWYRQSLGQGLEFLIYFQGNSAPDKSGLPSDRFSAERTGGSVSTLTIQRTQQEDSAVYLCASSLGGAGNQPQHFGDGTRLSIL.